The subject of this entry is one T cell receptor beta chain. Here immunoSEQ multiplex PCR was the method, and the copy in TCRdb shows in-frame clones only, minus some. The profile covers 75,000 to 80,000 clones, with about 82% appearing a single time and more than 15% taken by the ten largest. The data originate from a study of blood T cell repertoires in COVID-19. Study at large: Spain, Italy and the United States supplied samples that represented acute and convalescent COVID-19. In each case, the material was cDNA or gDNA derived from T cells, B-cell-depleted T cells, or PBMCs.

Looked up from germline, CDR1 is SNHLY and CDR2 is FYNNEI. The CDR3 extends over 13 amino acids. V lost 8 bases to trimming and J lost 3 bases, with 10 bases between them. The sample comprised peripheral blood. The sequence was obtained from a woman between 55 and 75 years old with acute or convalescent COVID-19. The chain recombines TRBV2 with TRBJ2-2; D unresolved. CDR3 loop: CASHSTHTGELFF. Here the CDR3 DNA reads TGTGCCAGCCATAGCACCCACACCGGGGAGCTGTTTTTT.